Each of the 3 T cell receptor beta chains below was sequenced from the same sample in a study of Ad26.COV2.S vaccination and SARS-CoV-2 variants. Here immunoSEQ multiplex PCR was the method, and the copy in TCRdb shows in-frame clones only, minus some. The table lists 6,500 to 7,000 clones, roughly 84% of them singletons. The material was peripheral blood, obtained after recovery from COVID-19. Every receptor here comes from a human donor who had recovered from COVID-19.

The chain combines TRBV24-1 with TRBJ2-5, with TRBD1 matching 7 bases. This CDR3 has 12 amino acids. The V gene's germline CDR1 is KGHDR and CDR2 SFDVKD. The V segment lost 7 bases and the J segment 3 bases; nucleotides outside the gene matches: 1. CDR3 nucleotide sequence: TGTGCCACCAGGGGACAGAAAGAGACCCAGTACTTC. This translates into CATRGQKETQYF.

The genes are TRBV7-9 and TRBJ1-1; 9 bases align to TRBD1. After removal of 3 bases from V and 5 bases from J, the junction contained 10 bases not matched to a gene. Germline CDR1 and CDR2: SEHNR and FQNEAQ (reference sequence). The CDR3 totals 16 residues. The CDR3 DNA reads as TGTGCCAGCAGCTTTAGTGTGACAGGGGGAGGTACTGAAGCTTTCTTT. It encodes CASSFSVTGGGTEAFF.

This chain connects TRBV19 to TRBJ2-7, with unresolved D. The CDR3 extends over 14 amino acids. Germline-derived CDR1 and CDR2 are LNHDA and SQIVND (reference sequence). Trimming removed 4 bases from V and 2 bases from J, with 12 bases in between. The CDR3 coding sequence is TGTGCCAGTAGTAGCTCTGGGGTCCCCTACGAGCAGTACTTC. Translated, it gives CASSSSGVPYEQYF.